The clone carrying this T cell receptor beta chain was counted between two and nine times. Its target is unknown. The record originates from a study of cytomegalovirus exposure and HLA in healthy donors. Notes on the study in general: Cytomegalovirus-associated TCR beta chains were listed, numbering some 180. With later analysis, a missense DCLRE1C variant became linked to TCR beta V- and J-gene trimming.

60 Vbeta and 13 Jbeta primers were used in PCR. Clones were sequenced by immunoSEQ multiplex PCR, and TCRdb holds only the in-frame ones, with some missing. This sample has more than 110,000 clones; 70% to 80% occur once, and the top ten carry 2% to 2.5%. The donors, nominally healthy at sampling, likely had unrecorded immune exposures. Germline assignment: CDR1 SGHRS and CDR2 YFSETQ. V gave up 4 bases and J gave up 1 base, with 19 bases separating them. The CDR3 loop spans 17 amino acids. This chain uses TRBV5-1 with TRBJ2-3; D call uncertain. This TCR was recovered from an older woman in good health and CMV-seropositive. Sequencing was carried out using PBMCs. DNA of the CDR3: TGCGCCAGCAGCGTAACCCCTCCAGCGACCGGCACAGATACGCAGTATTTT. Protein product: CASSVTPPATGTDTQYF. Full variable domain (outside the CDR3, taken from reference TRBV5-1 and TRBJ2-3): KAGVTQTPRYLIKTRGQQVTLSCSPISGHRSVSWYQQTPGQGLQFLFEYFSETQRNKGNFPGRFSGRQFSNSRSEMNVSTLELGDSALYLCASSVTPPATGTDTQYFGPGTRLTVL.